Below are 10 T cell receptor beta chains sequenced from a single sample in a study of cytomegalovirus exposure and HLA in healthy donors. Repertoires were generated with immunoSEQ multiplex PCR, while TCRdb's copy carries only in-frame clones and drops some. The table includes approximately 270,000 clones, around 90% detected once. What was sequenced was PBMCs. The origin of the receptors is a woman between 18 and 29 years old in good health and CMV-seronegative.

In nucleotides, the CDR3 is TGTGCCAGCTCACCCGTAGAGGGGGCGGGGAGCTACAATGAGCAGTTCTTC. This gives the protein CASSPVEGAGSYNEQFF. This sequence joins TRBV18 and TRBJ2-1; TRBD1 is a possible D gene (7 bases). This CDR3 spans 17 amino acids. Trimming took off 3 bases at V and 3 bases at J, with 18 bases between the two ends. CDR1 is KGHSH and CDR2 is LQKENI in the germline V gene.

The V call is TRBV6-1, the J call TRBJ1-1; 7 bases fit TRBD1. The CDR3 extends over 14 amino acids. Trimming removed 7 bases from V and 2 bases from J; junction bases left unmatched: 7. Germline V gene sequence: CDR1 MNHNS, CDR2 SASEGT. The CDR3 region is CASTPGQSNTEAFF. The DNA for the CDR3 is TGTGCCAGCACCCCGGGACAGAGTAACACTGAAGCTTTCTTT.

The chain recombines TRBV10-2 with TRBJ2-7, with D perhaps TRBD1 (5 bases). With 6 bases removed from V and 0 bases from J, the gap between germline ends came to 15 bases. The CDR3 is 15 residues long. Looked up from germline, CDR1 is WSHSY and CDR2 is SAAADI. CDR3 region: CASRPGSASSYEQYV. DNA for the CDR3: TGCGCCAGCAGGCCAGGGTCGGCGAGCTCCTACGAGCAGTACGTC.

The gene calls are TRBV7-8 and TRBJ1-1; D ambiguous. The CDR3 consists of 13 residues. V gave up 1 base and J gave up 7 bases, with 10 bases separating them. Germline CDR1 and CDR2: SGHVS and FQNEAQ. CDR3 DNA: TGTGCCAGCAGCTTAGACGCGGCTCTTGAAGCTTTCTTT. It encodes CASSLDAALEAFF.

This clone was detected only a few times. This same CDR3 is encoded by further DNA sequences in the sample. V gene TRBV5-1 combines with J gene TRBJ2-2, with D unclear. The CDR3 has 13 amino acids. V lost 1 base and J 5 bases, leaving 6 bases between the germline ends. The germline V gene encodes CDR1 SGHRS and CDR2 YFSETQ. DNA for the CDR3: TGCGCCAGCAGCTTGCCGGGTACCGGGGAGCTGTTTTTT. Amino acid sequence: CASSLPGTGELFF.

The chain couples TRBV19 to TRBJ1-5; 7 bases align to TRBD1. Germline CDR1 reads LNHDA; CDR2 reads SQIVND (reference sequence). The CDR3 is 14 residues long. J lost 7 bases, V lost 5 bases, and 8 bases had no gene match. CDR3 nucleotide sequence: TGTGCCAGTAGTCTAGCGACAGGGAGCCAGCCCCAGCATTTT. Encoded protein: CASSLATGSQPQHF.

This clone was detected a few times. The chain combines TRBV28 with TRBJ1-2; 9 bases align to TRBD1. The CDR3 loop spans 14 amino acids. The ends lost 5 bases at V and 8 bases at J; junction bases unmatched: 9. Germline assignment: CDR1 MDHEN and CDR2 SYDVKM. The DNA for the CDR3 is TGTGCCAGCAGTACCGACAGGGGGAGGGGAGGCTACACCTTC. This translates into CASSTDRGRGGYTF.

The gene calls are TRBV19 and TRBJ1-1; 7 nucleotides agree with TRBD1. The germline V gene has CDR1 LNHDA and CDR2 SQIVND (reference sequence). Trimming at V came to 4 bases and at J to 0 bases, leaving 5 bases not matched to a gene. CDR3 length: 15 amino acids. Here the CDR3 DNA reads TGTGCCAGTAGTACCCGACAGGGAATGAACACTGAAGCTTTCTTT. Translating gives CASSTRQGMNTEAFF.

This clone has just a few counts. The chain recombines TRBV19 with TRBJ1-1; D unclear. V lost 3 bases and J lost 2, with 10 bases in between. This CDR3 has 14 residues. Germline CDR1 and CDR2: LNHDA and SQIVND (reference sequence). The CDR3 region is CASSINRVNTEAFF. In DNA form, the CDR3 reads TGTGCCAGTAGTATTAATAGAGTTAACACTGAAGCTTTCTTT.

This clone was observed a few times. V and J are TRBV5-1 and TRBJ2-2; tentative D call: TRBD1 (5 bases). Between the trimmed V and J ends, which lost 0 bases and 6 bases, there was a span of 9 bases. CDR1 is SGHRS and CDR2 is YFSETQ in the germline V gene. The CDR3 runs 14 residues. In nucleotides, the CDR3 is TGCGCCAGCAGCTTGGATCTGGGGCCCGGGGAGCTGTTTTTT. Protein: CASSLDLGPGELFF.